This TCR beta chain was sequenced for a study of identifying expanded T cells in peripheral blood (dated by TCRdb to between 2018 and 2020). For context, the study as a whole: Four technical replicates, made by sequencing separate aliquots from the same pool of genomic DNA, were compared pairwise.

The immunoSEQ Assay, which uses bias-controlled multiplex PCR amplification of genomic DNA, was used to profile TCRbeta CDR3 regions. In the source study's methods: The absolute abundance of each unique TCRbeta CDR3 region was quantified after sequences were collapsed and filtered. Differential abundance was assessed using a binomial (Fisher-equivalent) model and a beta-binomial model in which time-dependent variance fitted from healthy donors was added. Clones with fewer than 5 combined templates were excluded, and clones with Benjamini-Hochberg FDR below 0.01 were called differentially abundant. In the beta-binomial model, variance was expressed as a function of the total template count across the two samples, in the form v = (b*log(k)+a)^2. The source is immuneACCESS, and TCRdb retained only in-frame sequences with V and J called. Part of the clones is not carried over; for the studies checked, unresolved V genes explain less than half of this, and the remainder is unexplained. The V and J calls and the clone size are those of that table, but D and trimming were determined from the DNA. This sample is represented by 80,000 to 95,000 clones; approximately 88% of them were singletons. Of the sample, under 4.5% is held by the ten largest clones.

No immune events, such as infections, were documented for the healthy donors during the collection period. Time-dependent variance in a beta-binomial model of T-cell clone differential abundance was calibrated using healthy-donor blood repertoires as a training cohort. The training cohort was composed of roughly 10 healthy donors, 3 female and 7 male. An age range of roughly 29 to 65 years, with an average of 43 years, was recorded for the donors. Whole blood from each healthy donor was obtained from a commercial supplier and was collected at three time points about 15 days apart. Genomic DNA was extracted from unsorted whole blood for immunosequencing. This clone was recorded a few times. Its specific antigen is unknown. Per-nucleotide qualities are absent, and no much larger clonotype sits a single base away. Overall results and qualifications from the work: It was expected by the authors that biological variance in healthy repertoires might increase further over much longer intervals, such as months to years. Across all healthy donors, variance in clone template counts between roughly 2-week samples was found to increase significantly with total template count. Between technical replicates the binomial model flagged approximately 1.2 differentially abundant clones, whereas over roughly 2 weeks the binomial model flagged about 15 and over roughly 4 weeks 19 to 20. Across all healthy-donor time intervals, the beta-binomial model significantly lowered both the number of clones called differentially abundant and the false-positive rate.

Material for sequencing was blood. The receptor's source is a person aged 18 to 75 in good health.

The sequence in DNA is TGTGCCAGCAGCGTAGACGGGACATCTTATGGCTACACCTTC. This codes for CASSVDGTSYGYTF. The V gene is TRBV9 and the J gene is TRBJ1-2; a tentative D match to TRBD1 spans 6 bases. The junction carries 11 bases between V and J, which are trimmed by 0 bases and 5 bases respectively. Based on the germline V gene, the CDR1 and CDR2 sequences are SGDLS and YYNGEE. From the cysteine through the phenylalanine, the CDR3 covers 14 amino acids. Only the CDR3 portion is preserved as DNA: 42 bases, with reading frame beginning at the first base.